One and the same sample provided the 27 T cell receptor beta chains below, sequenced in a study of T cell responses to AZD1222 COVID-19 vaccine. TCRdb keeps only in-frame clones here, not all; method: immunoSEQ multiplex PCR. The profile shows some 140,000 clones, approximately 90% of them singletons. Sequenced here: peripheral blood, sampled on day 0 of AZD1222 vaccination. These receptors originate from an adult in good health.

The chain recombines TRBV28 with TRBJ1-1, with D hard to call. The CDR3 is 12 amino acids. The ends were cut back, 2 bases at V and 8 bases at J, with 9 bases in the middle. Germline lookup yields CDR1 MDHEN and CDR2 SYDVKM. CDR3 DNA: TGTGCCAGCAGTTTAATCGGCGGGGAAGCTTTCTTT. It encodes CASSLIGGEAFF.

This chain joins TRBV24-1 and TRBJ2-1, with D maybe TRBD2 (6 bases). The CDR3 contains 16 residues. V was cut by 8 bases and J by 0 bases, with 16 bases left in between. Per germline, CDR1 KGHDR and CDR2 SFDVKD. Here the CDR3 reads CATTDTGGASYNEQFF. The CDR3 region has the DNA TGTGCCACCACTGACACTGGCGGGGCCTCCTACAATGAGCAGTTCTTC.

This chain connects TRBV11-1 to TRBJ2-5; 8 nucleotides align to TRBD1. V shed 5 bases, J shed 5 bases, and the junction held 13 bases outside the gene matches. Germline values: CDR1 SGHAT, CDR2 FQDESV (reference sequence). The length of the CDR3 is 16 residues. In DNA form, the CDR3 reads TGTGCCAGCAGCCCGTATATAGGACAGGGTTTGGAGACCCAGTACTTC. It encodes CASSPYIGQGLETQYF.

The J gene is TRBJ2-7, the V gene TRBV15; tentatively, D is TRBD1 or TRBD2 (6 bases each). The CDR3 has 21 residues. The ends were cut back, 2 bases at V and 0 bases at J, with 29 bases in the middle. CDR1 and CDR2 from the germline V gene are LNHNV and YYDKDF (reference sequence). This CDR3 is CATSRHRDRQITSWVSYEQYF. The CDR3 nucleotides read TGTGCCACCAGCAGACATAGAGACAGGCAGATTACTAGCTGGGTCTCCTACGAGCAGTACTTC.

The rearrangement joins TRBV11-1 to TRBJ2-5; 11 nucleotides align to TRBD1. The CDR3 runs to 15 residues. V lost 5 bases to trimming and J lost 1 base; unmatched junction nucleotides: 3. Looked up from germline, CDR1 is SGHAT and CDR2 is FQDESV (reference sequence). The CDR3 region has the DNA TGTGCCAGCAGCGGCGGGACAGGGGGCCAAGAGACCCAGTACTTC. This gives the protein CASSGGTGGQETQYF.

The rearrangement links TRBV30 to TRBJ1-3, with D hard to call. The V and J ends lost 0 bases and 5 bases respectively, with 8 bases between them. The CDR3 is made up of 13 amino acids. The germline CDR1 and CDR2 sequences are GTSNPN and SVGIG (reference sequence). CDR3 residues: CAWSVLLRNTIYF. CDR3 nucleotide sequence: TGTGCCTGGAGTGTACTTTTGAGAAACACCATATATTTT.

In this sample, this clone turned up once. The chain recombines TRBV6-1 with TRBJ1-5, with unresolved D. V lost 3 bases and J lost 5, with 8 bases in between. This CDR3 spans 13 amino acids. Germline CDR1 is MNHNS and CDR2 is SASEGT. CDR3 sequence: CASSDSFDQPQHF. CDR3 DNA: TGTGCCAGCAGTGATAGTTTCGATCAGCCCCAGCATTTT.

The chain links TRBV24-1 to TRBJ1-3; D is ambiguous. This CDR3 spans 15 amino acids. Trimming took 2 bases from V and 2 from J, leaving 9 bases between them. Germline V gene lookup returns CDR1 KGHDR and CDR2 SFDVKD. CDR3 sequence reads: CATSDSTRAGNTIYF. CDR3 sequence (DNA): TGTGCCACCAGTGATTCCACAAGGGCTGGAAACACCATATATTTT.

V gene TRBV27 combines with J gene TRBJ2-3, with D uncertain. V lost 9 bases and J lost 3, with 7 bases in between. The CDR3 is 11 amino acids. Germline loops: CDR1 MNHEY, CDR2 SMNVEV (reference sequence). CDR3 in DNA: TGTGCCAGTCGATCAACAGATACGCAGTATTTT. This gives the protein CASRSTDTQYF.

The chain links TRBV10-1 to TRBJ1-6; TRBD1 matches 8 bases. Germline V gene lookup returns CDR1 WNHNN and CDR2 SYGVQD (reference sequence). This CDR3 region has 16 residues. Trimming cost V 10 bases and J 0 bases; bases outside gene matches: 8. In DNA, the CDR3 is TGCGCCACCAGGGGGCAGGGGGCCTCCTATAATTCACCCCTCCACTTT. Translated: CATRGQGASYNSPLHF.

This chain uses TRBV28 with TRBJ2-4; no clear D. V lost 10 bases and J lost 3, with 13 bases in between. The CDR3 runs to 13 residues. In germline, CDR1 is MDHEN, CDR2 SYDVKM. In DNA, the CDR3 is TGTGCCACCCACGACTGGGTCAAAAACATTCAGTACTTC. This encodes CATHDWVKNIQYF.

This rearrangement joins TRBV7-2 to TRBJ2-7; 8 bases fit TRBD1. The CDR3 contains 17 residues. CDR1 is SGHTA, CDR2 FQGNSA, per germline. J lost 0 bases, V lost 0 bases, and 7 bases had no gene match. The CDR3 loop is CASSLAGGQAGSYEQYF. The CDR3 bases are TGTGCCAGCAGCTTAGCGGGGGGACAGGCTGGCTCCTACGAGCAGTACTTC.

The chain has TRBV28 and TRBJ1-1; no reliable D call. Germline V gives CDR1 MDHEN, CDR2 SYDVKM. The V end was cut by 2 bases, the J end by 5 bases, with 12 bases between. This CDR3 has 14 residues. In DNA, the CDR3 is TGTGCCAGCAGTTTAACGGGCGGAGGAACTGAAGCTTTCTTT. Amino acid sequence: CASSLTGGGTEAFF.

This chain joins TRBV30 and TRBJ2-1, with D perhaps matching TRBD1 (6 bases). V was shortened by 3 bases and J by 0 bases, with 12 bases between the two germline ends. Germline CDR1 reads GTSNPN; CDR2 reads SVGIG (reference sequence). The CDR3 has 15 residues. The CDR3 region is CAWSLGQSSYNEQFF. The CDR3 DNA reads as TGTGCCTGGAGCCTCGGACAGAGCTCCTACAATGAGCAGTTCTTC.

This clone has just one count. The DNA for the CDR3 is TGTGCCAGCAGCCTCACCCCCGGGATCGGCCCCTACAATGAGCAGTTCTTC. Protein sequence: CASSLTPGIGPYNEQFF. The chain employs TRBV7-9 and TRBJ2-1; D might be TRBD2 (5 bases). The length of the CDR3 is 17 residues. Germline values: CDR1 SEHNR, CDR2 FQNEAQ (reference sequence). The V and J ends lost 5 bases and 2 bases respectively, with 19 bases between them. Filled out from reference TRBV7-9 and TRBJ2-1, the complete variable domain reads DTGVSQNPRHKITKRGQNVTFRCDPISEHNRLYWYRQTLGQGPEFLTYFQNEAQLEKSRLLSDRFSAERPKGSFSTLEIQRTEQGDSAMYLCASSLTPGIGPYNEQFFGPGTRLTVL.

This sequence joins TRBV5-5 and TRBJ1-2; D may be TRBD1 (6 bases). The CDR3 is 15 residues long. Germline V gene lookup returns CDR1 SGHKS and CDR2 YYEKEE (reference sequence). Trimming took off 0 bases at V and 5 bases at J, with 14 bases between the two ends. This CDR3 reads CASSLDPGGGYGYTF. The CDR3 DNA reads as TGTGCCAGCAGCTTGGATCCTGGGGGCGGGTATGGCTACACCTTC.

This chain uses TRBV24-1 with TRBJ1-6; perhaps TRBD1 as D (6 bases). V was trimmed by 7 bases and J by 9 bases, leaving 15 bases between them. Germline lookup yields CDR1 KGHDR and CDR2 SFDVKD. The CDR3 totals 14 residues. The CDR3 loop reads CATSHRVESSPLHF. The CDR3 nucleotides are TGTGCCACCAGCCACAGGGTAGAGAGTTCACCCCTCCACTTT.

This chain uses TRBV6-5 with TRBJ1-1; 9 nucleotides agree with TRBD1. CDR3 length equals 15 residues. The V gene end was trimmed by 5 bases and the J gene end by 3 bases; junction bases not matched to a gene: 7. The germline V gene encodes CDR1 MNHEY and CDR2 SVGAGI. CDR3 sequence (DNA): TGTGCCAGCAGTCCACAGGGGGCGGTTTACACTGAAGCTTTCTTT. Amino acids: CASSPQGAVYTEAFF.

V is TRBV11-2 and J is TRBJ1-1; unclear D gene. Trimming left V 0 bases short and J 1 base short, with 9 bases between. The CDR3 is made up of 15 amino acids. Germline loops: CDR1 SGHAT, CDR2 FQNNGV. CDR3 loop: CASSLDRAGNTEAFF. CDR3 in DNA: TGTGCCAGCAGCTTAGATCGGGCAGGGAACACTGAAGCTTTCTTT.

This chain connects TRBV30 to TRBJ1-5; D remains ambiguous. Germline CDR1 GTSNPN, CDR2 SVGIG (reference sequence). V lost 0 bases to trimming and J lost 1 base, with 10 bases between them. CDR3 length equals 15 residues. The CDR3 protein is CAWSVASRSNQPQHF. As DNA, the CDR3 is TGTGCCTGGAGTGTAGCCAGTAGGAGCAATCAGCCCCAGCATTTT.

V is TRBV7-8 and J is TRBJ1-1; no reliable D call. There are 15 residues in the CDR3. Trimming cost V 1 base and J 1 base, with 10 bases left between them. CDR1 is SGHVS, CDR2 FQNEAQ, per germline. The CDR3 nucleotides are TGTGCCAGCAGCTTAGTAGTCAACACGAACACTGAAGCTTTCTTT. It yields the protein CASSLVVNTNTEAFF.

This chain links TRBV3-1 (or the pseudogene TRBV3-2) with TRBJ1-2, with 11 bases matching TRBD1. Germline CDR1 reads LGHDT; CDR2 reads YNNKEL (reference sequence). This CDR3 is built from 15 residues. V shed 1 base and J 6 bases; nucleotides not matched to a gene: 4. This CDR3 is CASSQAGTGGDGYTF. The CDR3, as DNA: TGTGCCAGCAGCCAAGCCGGGACAGGGGGAGATGGCTACACCTTC.

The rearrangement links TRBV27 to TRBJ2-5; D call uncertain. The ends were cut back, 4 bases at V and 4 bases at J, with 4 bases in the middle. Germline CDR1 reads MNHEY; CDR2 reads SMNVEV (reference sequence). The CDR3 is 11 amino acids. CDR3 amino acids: CASSWGETQYF. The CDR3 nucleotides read TGTGCCAGCAGTTGGGGAGAGACCCAGTACTTC.

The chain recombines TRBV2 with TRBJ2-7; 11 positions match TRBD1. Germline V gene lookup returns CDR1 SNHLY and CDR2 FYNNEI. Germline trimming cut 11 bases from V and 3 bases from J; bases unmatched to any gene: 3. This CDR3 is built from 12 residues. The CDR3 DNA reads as TGTGCCGGACAGGGGGCTCGCTACGAGCAGTACTTC. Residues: CAGQGARYEQYF.

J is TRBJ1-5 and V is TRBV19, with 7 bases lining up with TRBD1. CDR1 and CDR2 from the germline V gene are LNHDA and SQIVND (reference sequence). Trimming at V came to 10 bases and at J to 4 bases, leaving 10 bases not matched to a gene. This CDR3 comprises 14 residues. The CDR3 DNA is TGTGCCACCAGGGACAGCCCAGGGAATCAGCCCCAGCATTTT. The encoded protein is CATRDSPGNQPQHF.

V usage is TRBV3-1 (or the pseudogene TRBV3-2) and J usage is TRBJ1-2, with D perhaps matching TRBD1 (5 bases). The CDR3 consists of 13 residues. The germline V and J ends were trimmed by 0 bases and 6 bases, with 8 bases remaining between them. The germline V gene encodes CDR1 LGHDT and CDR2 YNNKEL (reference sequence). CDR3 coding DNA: TGTGCCAGCAGCCAAGATGGGGGGAATGGCTACACCTTC. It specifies CASSQDGGNGYTF.

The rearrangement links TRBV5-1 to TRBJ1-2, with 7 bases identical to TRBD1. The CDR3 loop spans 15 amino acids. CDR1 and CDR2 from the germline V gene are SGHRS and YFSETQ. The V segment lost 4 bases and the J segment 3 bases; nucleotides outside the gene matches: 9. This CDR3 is CASSLTFDRDYGYTF. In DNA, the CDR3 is TGCGCCAGCAGCCTCACCTTCGACAGGGACTATGGCTACACCTTC.